These 13 T cell receptor beta chains were sequenced from one sample in a study of spatial heterogeneity in lung cancer. Time point in this sample: blood at routine non-recurrence follow-up after resection. TCRdb analysed the 5' RACE reads with MiXCR anew, one entry per CDR3 protein. This sample has about 27,000 distinct CDR3 sequences, with over 5% found just once. Sequenced here: PBMCs, sampled at follow-up. The receptors stem from a female donor with early-stage non-small cell lung cancer.

This clonotype was seen repeatedly, ten times or more. The chain links TRBV29-1 to TRBJ1-5; TRBD1 matches 10 bases. The junction had 2 bases not matched to a gene; V was cut back by 3 bases and J by 6 bases. Germline V gene lookup returns CDR1 SQVTM and CDR2 ANQGSEA. The CDR3 is 13 residues long. As DNA, the CDR3 is TGCAGCGTTGAGACAGGGGGCGGTCAGCCCCAGCATTTT. It encodes CSVETGGGQPQHF.

There are many counts of this clonotype. The CDR3 region is CSALTGAYEQYF. CDR3 nucleotide sequence: TGCAGCGCTTTGACAGGTGCCTACGAGCAGTACTTC. This sequence joins TRBV29-1 and TRBJ2-7, with a tentative D call TRBD1 (6 bases). Trimming shortened V by 7 bases and J by 2 bases, and 12 bases separated the two germline ends. Germline CDR1 is SQVTM and CDR2 is ANQGSEA. This CDR3 is 12 amino acids long.

Ten or more counts support this clonotype. CDR3 nucleotide sequence: TGTGCCAGCAGCCAAGGTCGAGGGGGGGCTTACAATGAGCAGTTCTTC. The encoded protein is CASSQGRGGAYNEQFF. This chain connects TRBV14 to TRBJ2-1; possibly TRBD2 for D (7 bases). Trimming removed 1 base at V and 4 bases at J, with 14 bases between. CDR1 SGHDN and CDR2 FVKESK come from the germline V gene. This CDR3 region has 16 residues.

At least ten counts were recorded for this clonotype. The chain employs TRBV5-1 and TRBJ2-1; D gene unclear. V lost 0 bases and J lost 6, with 13 bases in between. CDR3 size: 15 residues. The germline gives CDR1 SGHRS, CDR2 YFSETQ. CDR3 sequence: CASSLDGRAPNEQFF. The DNA of the CDR3 is TGCGCCAGCAGCTTGGACGGGCGAGCCCCCAATGAGCAGTTCTTC.

This clonotype was detected ten times or more. CDR3 coding DNA: TGCAGTGCTAGGGGGCGCGGCTCCTATAATTCACCCCTCCACTTT. Protein product: CSARGRGSYNSPLHF. V gene TRBV20-1 combines with J gene TRBJ1-6, with D possibly TRBD1 on 5 matching bases. The CDR3 loop spans 15 amino acids. The V gene lost 3 bases and the J gene lost 0 bases, with 9 bases spanning the gap. Germline values: CDR1 DFQATT, CDR2 SNEGSKA (reference sequence).

The chain recombines TRBV7-6 with TRBJ2-2; D perhaps matches TRBD1 (6 bases). The length of the CDR3 is 15 residues. Germline V gene sequence: CDR1 SGHVS, CDR2 FNYEAQ. Deletions cut 4 bases from V and 1 base from J, with 10 bases between. The CDR3 is CASSSSGENTGELFF. The CDR3 region has the DNA TGTGCCAGCAGCTCCTCAGGGGAGAACACCGGGGAGCTGTTTTTT.

Ten or more counts support this clonotype. This chain connects TRBV7-2 to TRBJ2-6; 8 bases line up with TRBD1. This CDR3 region has 11 residues. V lost 4 bases and J lost 18; bases outside the gene matches: 5. Per the germline V gene, CDR1 is SGHTA and CDR2 is FQGNSA. CDR3 protein: CASSSRQGPTF. DNA of the CDR3: TGTGCCAGCAGCTCCAGACAGGGGCCGACTTTC.

The table lists this clonotype with a few counts. The rearrangement uses TRBV7-2 and TRBJ2-5; TRBD2 matches 8 bases. CDR3 length: 18 residues. CDR1 is SGHTA, CDR2 FQGNSA, per germline. J was trimmed by 5 bases and V by 4 bases; bases with no gene match: 18. Here the CDR3 reads CASSSPSAGGRAWETQYF. DNA for the CDR3: TGTGCCAGCAGCTCTCCATCGGCGGGGGGTAGAGCGTGGGAGACCCAGTACTTC.

This clonotype has ten or more counts. DNA for the CDR3: TGTGCCAGTAGTATAGGAAATAGCGGGAGGAAACTGGGCAATGAGCAGTTCTTC. Translating gives CASSIGNSGRKLGNEQFF. This rearrangement joins TRBV19 to TRBJ2-1; 10 nucleotides line up with TRBD2. The length of the CDR3 is 18 residues. V was clipped by 1 base and J by 6 bases; unmatched bases: 12. Germline V CDR1 and CDR2: LNHDA, SQIVND (reference sequence).

At least ten counts were recorded for this clonotype. The chain recombines TRBV18 with TRBJ2-1, with 9 bases fitting TRBD1. CDR1 and CDR2 (germline): KGHSH, LQKENI. CDR3 length: 15 amino acids. V shed 6 bases, J shed 9 bases, and the junction held 12 bases outside the gene matches. CDR3 region: CASSPAGTGSIEQFF. CDR3 nucleotides: TGTGCCAGCTCTCCCGCCGGGACAGGGTCCATTGAGCAGTTCTTC. The whole variable domain, filled in from reference TRBV18 and TRBJ2-1, reads NAGVMQNPRHLVRRRGQEARLRCSPMKGHSHVYWYRQLPEEGLKFMVYLQKENIIDESGMPKERFSAEFPKEGPSILRIQQVVRGDSAAYFCASSPAGTGSIEQFFGPGTRLTVL.

This clonotype came up many times. This rearrangement joins TRBV6-5 to TRBJ1-3; possible D gene TRBD1, 5 bases. The CDR3 extends over 16 amino acids. Trimming removed 5 bases from V and 0 bases from J, with 14 bases in between. Germline CDR1 is MNHEY and CDR2 is SVGAGI. The CDR3 sequence is CASSQNGGSSGNTIYF. CDR3 DNA: TGTGCCAGCAGTCAAAACGGGGGGAGCTCTGGAAACACCATATATTTT.

This clonotype was recorded many times. This chain connects TRBV3-1 to TRBJ1-1; 7 bases match TRBD1. CDR1 is LGHDT and CDR2 is YNNKEL in the germline V gene (reference sequence). The CDR3 sequence is 14 residues long. The J segment lost 11 bases and the V segment lost 2 bases, leaving 11 bases of the junction unmatched. The DNA of the CDR3 is TGTGCCAGCAGCCAACGGGACAGACCAAGGAAGGCTTTCTTT. It codes for CASSQRDRPRKAFF.

Sample share makes this clonotype medium-sized. The rearrangement joins TRBV15 to TRBJ2-7; perhaps TRBD1 as D (5 bases). The CDR3 has 15 amino acids. The V end was cut by 3 bases, the J end by 0 bases, with 12 bases between. CDR1 LNHNV and CDR2 YYDKDF come from the germline V gene (reference sequence). The CDR3 DNA is TGTGCCACCAGCAGTTTCCAGGGAAACTCCTACGAGCAGTACTTC. It yields the protein CATSSFQGNSYEQYF.